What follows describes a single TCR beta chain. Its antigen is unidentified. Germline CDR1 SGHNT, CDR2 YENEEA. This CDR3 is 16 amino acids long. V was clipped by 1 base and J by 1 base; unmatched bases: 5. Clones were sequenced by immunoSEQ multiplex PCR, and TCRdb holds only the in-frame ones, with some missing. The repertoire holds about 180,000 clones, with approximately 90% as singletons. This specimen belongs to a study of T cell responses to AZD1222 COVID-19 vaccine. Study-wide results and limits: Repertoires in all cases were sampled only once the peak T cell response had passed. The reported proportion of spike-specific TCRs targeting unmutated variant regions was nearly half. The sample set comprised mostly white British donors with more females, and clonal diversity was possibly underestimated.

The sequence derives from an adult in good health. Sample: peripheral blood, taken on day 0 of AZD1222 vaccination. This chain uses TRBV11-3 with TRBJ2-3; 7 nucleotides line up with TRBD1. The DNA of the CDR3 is TGTGCCAGCAGCTTAGGACAGGGCGTCGGCACAGATACGCAGTATTTT. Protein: CASSLGQGVGTDTQYF.